These T cell receptor beta chains were read from a single sample in a study of early T cells in non-severe SARS-CoV-2 infection. TCRdb independently ran MiXCR on the 5' RACE reads; one entry per CDR3 protein. The sample has about 110,000 distinct CDR3 sequences; roughly 12% are singletons. The source material was whole blood, sampled at baseline. The receptor source for this set is an adult who was a healthcare worker with PCR-confirmed SARS-CoV-2 infection or an uninfected control (not recorded which). CDR3s include the opening cysteine and the closing phenylalanine or tryptophan. A D gene is named only where the DNA matches it firmly. Size is omitted from some rows. Given values are once, few, many or a class for expanded clones.

d_gene,v_gene,abundance,CDR3aa
TRBD2,TRBV27,few,CASRSGGASPQYF
-,TRBV12-3/TRBV12-4,few,CASRTGPPLGNTIYF
-,TRBV5-1,-,CASSPGGFSNQPQHF
-,TRBV7-2,many,CASDAVTDTQYF
TRBD1,TRBV28,-,CASSLRNRGEQYF
-,TRBV2,-,CASSAVRASYEQYF
TRBD2,TRBV5-1,many,CASSLPSGNTDTQYF
-,TRBV29-1,-,CSVGRLGGDEQFF
-,TRBV20-1,few,CSASFSAGRSGNTIYF
TRBD1,TRBV12-3/TRBV12-4,few,CASSSQGAVGANVLTF
-,TRBV19,-,CASSSSPGANVLTF
-,TRBV5-1,-,CASSQRVTNTGELFF
-,TRBV20-1,few,CSARDWALGGNQPQHF
TRBD2,TRBV27,few,CASSPRGGSGGAGELFF
-,TRBV2,few,CASSSERNTGELFF
-,TRBV29-1,few,CSVGPNTDSTDTQYF
-,TRBV7-9,few,CASSQAEKLFF
-,TRBV5-1,few,CASSLDATPTQAFF